These T cell receptor beta chains were read from a single sample in a study of T cells expressing NK-cell markers. TCRdb reprocessed the 5' RACE reads and reports one entry per CDR3 protein, with no DNA. The repertoire table contains about 370,000 distinct CDR3 sequences. The sequenced sample was blood T cells: a sorted CD56 or NKG2C T cell subset, CD4+ or CD8+ T cells, or bulk PBMC T cells (not recorded which). The source of these receptors is a woman between 50 and 59 years old in good health. Both conserved end residues are part of each CDR3.

V	J	length	CDR3
TRBV27	TRBJ2-3	18	CASSLSSRAVSSTDTQYF
TRBV7-9	TRBJ2-3	16	CASSPGLAGATDTQYF
TRBV3-1	TRBJ1-6	14	CASSPSGTASPLHF
TRBV10-3	TRBJ2-2	14	CAIRAEQGSGELFF
TRBV18	TRBJ2-6	17	CASSPSTGGGGANVLTF
TRBV19	TRBJ1-1	14	CASSLQGVGTEAFF
TRBV4-1	TRBJ1-1	14	CASSQAGSLTEAFF
TRBV6-2/TRBV6-3	TRBJ1-5	11	CASGSSQPQHF
TRBV27	TRBJ2-3	16	CATGTSGPISPDTQYF
TRBV4-1	TRBJ1-1	14	CASSLAQDHTEAFF
TRBV7-8	TRBJ2-7	15	CASSTKGGGTYEQYF
TRBV29-1	TRBJ2-5	14	CSVGDISGRETQYF
TRBV27	TRBJ1-1	16	CASSKGRAIQNTEAFF
TRBV6-2/TRBV6-3	TRBJ2-3	14	CASNHGGALLTQYF
TRBV3-1	TRBJ1-1	13	CASSRKENTEAFF
TRBV7-9	TRBJ2-3	14	CASSTGVARDTQYF
TRBV5-6	TRBJ1-4	17	CASSRPGQGVSNEKLFF
TRBV12-3/TRBV12-4	TRBJ2-3	15	CASSSRTGRADTQYF
TRBV10-3	TRBJ1-2	15	CAIWAGTSSSYGYTF
TRBV4-1	TRBJ2-1	16	CASSQESGRTGGEQFF
TRBV6-5	TRBJ1-6	13	CASRDRAASPLHF
TRBV30	TRBJ2-6	14	CAFDSRSGANVLTF
TRBV25-1	TRBJ2-5	16	CASSEPPPVGRETQYF
TRBV5-1	TRBJ2-3	14	CASSPGGLPDTQYF
TRBV5-4	TRBJ2-5	14	CASQPAASRETQYF
TRBV30	TRBJ1-1	13	CAWSIQQNTEAFF
TRBV20-1	TRBJ2-5	15	CSALRDRLGQETQYF